This TCR beta chain was sequenced for a study of CD8 T cells in Susac syndrome. Germline V gives CDR1 MGHRA, CDR2 YSYEKL. V was shortened by 0 bases and J by 4 bases, with 8 bases between the two germline ends. The CDR3 sequence is 14 residues long. Reverse transcription of 0.5 to 1 ug RNA used random hexamers. Via MiXCR, TCRdb re-called the immunoSEQ multiplex PCR reads, giving one row per CDR3 protein. The repertoire holds about 150,000 distinct CDR3 sequences, with roughly 94% as singletons. This clonotype showed up just once. The T cells that were sequenced for TCR beta were CD8+ and CD4+ cells from blood.

The chain uses TRBV4-1 and TRBJ2-3; no reliable D call. Material for sequencing was CD8+ T cells from PBMCs. The clonotype was recovered from a human donor with Susac syndrome. Written as DNA, the CDR3 is TGCGCCAGCAGCCAAGAGTCAGGTTCAGATACGCAGTATTTT. Its translation is CASSQESGSDTQYF.